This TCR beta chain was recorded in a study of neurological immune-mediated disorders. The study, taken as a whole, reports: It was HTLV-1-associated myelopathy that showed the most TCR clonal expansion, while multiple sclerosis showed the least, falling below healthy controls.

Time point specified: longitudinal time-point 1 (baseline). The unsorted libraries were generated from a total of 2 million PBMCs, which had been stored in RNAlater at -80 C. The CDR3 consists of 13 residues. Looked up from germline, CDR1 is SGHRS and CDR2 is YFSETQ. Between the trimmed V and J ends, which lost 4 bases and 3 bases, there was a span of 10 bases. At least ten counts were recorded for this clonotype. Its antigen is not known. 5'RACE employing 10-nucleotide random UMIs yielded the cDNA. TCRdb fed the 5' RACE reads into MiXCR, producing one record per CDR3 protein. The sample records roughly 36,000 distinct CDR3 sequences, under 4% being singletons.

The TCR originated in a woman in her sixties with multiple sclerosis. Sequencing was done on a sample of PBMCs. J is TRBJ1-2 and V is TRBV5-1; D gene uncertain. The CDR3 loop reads CASSPGEYYGYTF. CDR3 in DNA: TGCGCCAGCAGCCCCGGGGAGTACTATGGCTACACCTTC. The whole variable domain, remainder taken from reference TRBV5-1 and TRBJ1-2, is KAGVTQTPRYLIKTRGQQVTLSCSPISGHRSVSWYQQTPGQGLQFLFEYFSETQRNKGNFPGRFSGRQFSNSRSEMNVSTLELGDSALYLCASSPGEYYGYTFGSGTRLTVV.